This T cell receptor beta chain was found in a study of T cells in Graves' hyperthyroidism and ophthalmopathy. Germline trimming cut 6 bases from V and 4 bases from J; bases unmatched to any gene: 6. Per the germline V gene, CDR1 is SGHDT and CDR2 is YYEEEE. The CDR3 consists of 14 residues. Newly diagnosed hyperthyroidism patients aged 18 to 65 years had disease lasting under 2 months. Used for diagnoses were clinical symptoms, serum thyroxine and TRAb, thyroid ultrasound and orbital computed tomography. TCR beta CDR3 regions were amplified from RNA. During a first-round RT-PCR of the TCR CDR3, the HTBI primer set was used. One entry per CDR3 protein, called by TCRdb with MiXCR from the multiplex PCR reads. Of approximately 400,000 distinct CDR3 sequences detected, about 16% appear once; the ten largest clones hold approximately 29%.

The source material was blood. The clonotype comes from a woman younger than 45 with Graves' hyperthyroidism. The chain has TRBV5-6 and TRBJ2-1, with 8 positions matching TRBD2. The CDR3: CASTGRAGYNEQFF. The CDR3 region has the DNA TGTGCCAGCACCGGGAGGGCGGGATACAATGAGCAGTTCTTC.